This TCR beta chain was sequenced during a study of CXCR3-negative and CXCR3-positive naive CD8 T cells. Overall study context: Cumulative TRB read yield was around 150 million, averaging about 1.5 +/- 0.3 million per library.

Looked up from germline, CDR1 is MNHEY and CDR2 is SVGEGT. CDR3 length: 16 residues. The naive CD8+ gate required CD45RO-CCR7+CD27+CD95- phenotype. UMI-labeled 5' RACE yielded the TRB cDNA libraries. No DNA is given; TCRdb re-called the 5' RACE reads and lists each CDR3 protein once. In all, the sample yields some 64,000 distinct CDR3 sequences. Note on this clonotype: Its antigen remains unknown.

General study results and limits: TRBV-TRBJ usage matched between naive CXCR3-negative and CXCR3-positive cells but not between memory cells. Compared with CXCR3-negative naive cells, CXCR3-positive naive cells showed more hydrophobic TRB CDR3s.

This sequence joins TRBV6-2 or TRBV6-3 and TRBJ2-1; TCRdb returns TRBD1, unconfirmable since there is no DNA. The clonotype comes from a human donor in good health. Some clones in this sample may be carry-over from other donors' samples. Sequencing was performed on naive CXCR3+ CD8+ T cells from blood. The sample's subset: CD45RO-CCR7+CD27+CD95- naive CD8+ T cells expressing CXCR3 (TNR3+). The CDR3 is CASSPGTVATYNEQFF.